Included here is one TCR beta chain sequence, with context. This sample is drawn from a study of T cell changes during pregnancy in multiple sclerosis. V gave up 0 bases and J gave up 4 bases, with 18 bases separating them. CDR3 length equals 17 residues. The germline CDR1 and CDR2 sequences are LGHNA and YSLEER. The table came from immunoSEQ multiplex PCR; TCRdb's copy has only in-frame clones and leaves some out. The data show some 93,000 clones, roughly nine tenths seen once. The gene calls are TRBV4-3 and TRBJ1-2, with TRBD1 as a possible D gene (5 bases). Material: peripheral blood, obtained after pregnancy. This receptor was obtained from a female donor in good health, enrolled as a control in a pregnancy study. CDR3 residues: CASSQDSSFGGTYGYTF. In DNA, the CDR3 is TGCGCCAGCAGCCAAGATAGTAGCTTCGGGGGAACCTATGGCTACACCTTC.